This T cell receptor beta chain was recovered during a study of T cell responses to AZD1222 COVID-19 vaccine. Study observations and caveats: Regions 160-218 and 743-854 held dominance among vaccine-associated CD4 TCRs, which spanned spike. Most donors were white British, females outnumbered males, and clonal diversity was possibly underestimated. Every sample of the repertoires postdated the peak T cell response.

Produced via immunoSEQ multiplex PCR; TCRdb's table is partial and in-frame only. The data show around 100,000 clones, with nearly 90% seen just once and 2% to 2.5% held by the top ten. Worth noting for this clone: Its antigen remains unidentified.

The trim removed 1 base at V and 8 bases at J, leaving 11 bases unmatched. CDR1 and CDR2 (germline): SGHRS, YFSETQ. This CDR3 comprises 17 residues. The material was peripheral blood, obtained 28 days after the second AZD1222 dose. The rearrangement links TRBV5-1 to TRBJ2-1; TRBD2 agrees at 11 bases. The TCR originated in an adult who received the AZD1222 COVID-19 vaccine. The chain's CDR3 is CASSLSLASGRFYEQFF. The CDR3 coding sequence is TGCGCCAGCAGCTTGTCGTTGGCTAGCGGGAGGTTCTATGAGCAGTTCTTC.